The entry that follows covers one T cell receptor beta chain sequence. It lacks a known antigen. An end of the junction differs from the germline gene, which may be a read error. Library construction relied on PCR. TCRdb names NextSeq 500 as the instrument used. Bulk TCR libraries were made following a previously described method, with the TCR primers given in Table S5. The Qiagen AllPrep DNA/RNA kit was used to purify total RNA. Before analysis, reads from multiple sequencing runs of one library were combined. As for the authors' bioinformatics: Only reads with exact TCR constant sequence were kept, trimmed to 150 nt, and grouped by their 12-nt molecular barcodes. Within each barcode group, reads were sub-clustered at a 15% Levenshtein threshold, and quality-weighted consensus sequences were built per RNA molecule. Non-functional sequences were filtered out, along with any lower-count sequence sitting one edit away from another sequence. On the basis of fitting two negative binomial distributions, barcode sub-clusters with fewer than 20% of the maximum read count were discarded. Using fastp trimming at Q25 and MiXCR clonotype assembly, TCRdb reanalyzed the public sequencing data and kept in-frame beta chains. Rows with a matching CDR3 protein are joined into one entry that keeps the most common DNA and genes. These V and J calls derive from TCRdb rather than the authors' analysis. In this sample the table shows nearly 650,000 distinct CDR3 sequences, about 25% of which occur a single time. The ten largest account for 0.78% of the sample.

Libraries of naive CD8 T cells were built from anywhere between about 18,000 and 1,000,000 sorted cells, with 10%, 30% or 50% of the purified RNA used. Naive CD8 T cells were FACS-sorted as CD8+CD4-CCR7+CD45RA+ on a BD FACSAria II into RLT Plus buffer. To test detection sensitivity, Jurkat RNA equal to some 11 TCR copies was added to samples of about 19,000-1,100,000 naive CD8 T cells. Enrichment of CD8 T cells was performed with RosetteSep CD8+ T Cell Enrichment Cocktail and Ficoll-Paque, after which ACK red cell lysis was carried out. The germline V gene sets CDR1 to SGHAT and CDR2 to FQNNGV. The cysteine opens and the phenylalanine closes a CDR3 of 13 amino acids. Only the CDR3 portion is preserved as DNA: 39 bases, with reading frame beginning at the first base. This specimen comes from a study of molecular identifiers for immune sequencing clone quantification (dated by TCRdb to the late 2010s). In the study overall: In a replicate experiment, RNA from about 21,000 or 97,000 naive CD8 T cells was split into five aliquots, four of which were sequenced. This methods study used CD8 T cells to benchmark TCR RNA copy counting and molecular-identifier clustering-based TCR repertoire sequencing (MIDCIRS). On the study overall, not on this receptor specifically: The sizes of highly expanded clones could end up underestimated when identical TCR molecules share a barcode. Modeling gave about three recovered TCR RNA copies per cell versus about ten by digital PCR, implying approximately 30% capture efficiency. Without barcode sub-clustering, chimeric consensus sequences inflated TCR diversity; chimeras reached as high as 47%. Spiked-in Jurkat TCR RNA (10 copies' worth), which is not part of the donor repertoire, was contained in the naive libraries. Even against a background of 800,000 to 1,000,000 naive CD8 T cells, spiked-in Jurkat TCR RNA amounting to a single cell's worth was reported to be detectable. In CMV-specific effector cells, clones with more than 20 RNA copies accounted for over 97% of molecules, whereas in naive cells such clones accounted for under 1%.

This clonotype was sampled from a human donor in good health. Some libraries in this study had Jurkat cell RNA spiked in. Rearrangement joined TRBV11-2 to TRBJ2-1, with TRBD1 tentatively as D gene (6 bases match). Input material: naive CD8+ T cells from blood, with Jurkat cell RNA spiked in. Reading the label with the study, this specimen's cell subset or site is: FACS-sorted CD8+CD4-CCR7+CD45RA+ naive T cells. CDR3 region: CASSINQGNERFF. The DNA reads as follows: TGTGCCAGCAGCATAAATCAGGGGAATGAGCGGTTCTTC.